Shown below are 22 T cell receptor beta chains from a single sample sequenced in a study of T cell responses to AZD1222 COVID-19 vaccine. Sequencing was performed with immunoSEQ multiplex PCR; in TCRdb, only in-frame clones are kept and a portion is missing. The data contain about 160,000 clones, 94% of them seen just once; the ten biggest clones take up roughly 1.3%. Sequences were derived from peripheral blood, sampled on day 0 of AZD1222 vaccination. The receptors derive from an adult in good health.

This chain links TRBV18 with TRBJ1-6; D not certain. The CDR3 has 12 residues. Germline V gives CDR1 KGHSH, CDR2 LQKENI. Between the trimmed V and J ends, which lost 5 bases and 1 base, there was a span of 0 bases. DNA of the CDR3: TGTGCCAGCTCATCCTATAATTCACCCCTCCACTTT. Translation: CASSSYNSPLHF.

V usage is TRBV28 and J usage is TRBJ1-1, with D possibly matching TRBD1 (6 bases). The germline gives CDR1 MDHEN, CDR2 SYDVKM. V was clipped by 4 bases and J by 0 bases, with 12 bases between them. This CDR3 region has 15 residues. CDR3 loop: CASSSSGALNTEAFF. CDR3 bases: TGTGCCAGCAGTTCATCAGGGGCTCTGAACACTGAAGCTTTCTTT. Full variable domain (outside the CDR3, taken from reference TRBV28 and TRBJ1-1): DVKVTQSSRYLVKRTGEKVFLECVQDMDHENMFWYRQDPGLGLRLIYFSYDVKMKEKGDIPEGYSVSREKKERFSLILESASTNQTSMYLCASSSSGALNTEAFFGQGTRLTVV.

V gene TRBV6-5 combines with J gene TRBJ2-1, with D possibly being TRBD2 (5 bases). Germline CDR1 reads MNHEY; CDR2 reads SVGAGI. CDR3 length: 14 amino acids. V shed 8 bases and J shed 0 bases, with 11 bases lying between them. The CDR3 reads CASHSATSYNEQFF. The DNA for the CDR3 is TGTGCCAGCCATAGCGCAACCTCCTACAATGAGCAGTTCTTC.

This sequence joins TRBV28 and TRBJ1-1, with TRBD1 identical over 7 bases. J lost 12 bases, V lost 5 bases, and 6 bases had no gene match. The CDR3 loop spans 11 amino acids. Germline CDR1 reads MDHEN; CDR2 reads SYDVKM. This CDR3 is CASSLGQLTFF. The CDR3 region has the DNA TGTGCCAGCAGTCTGGGACAGTTGACTTTCTTT.

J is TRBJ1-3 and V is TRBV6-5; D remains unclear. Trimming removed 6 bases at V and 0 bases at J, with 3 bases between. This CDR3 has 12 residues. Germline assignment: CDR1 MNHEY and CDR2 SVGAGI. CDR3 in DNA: TGTGCCAGCAGGACCTCTGGAAACACCATATATTTT. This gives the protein CASRTSGNTIYF.

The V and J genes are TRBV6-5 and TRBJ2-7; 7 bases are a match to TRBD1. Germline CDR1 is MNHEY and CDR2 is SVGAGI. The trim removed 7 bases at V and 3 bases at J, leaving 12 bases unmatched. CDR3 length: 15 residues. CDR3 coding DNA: TGTGCCAGCACCCTAGGACGGGGACAGATCTACGAGCAGTACGTC. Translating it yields CASTLGRGQIYEQYV.

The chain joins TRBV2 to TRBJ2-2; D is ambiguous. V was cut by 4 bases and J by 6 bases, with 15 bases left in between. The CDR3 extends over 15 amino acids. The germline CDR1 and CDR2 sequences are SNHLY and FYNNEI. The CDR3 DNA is TGTGCCAGCAGTGTCTCAGGTCTGTTGGCCGGGGAGCTGTTTTTT. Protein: CASSVSGLLAGELFF.

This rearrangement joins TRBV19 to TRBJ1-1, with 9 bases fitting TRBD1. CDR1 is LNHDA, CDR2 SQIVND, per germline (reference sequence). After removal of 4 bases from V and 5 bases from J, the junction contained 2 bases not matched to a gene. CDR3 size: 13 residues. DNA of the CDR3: TGTGCCAGTAGTAGACAGGGGGGTACTGAAGCTTTCTTT. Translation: CASSRQGGTEAFF.

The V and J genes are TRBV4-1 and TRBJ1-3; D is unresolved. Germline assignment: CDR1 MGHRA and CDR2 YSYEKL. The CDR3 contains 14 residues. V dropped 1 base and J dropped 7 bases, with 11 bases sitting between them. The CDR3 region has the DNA TGCGCCAGCAGCCAAGGGGAAAGATGGAACACCATATATTTT. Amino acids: CASSQGERWNTIYF.

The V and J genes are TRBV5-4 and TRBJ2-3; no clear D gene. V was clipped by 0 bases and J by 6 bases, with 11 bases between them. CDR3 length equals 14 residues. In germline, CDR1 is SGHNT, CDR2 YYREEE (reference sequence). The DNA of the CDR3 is TGTGCCAGCAGCTTGGGGTCTAGATCTGATACGCAGTATTTT. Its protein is CASSLGSRSDTQYF.

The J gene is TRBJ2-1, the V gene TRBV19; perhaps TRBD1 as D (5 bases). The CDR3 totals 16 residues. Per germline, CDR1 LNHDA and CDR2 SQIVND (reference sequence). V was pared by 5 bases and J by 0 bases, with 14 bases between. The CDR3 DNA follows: TGTGCCAGTAGTTTCGCCAGGGTGGGCTCCTACAATGAGCAGTTCTTC. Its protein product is CASSFARVGSYNEQFF.

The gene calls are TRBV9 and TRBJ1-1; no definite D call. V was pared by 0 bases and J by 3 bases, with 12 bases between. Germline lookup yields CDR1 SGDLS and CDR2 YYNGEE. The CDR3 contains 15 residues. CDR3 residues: CASSVEGGPDTEAFF. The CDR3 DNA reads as TGTGCCAGCAGCGTAGAAGGAGGACCGGACACTGAAGCTTTCTTT.

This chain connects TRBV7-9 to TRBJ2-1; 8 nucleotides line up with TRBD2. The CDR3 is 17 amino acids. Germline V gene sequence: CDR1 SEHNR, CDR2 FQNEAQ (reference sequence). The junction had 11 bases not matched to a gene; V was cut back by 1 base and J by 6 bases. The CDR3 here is CASSLGPAGVWVNEQFF. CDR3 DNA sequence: TGTGCCAGCAGCTTAGGGCCAGCGGGGGTTTGGGTCAATGAGCAGTTCTTC.

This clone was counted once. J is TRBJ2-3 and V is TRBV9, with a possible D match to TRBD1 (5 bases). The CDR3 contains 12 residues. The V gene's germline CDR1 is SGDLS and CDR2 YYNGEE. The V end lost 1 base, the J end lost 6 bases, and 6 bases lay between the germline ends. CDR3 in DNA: TGTGCCAGCAGCGTACCAGGGGATACGCAGTATTTT. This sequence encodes CASSVPGDTQYF.

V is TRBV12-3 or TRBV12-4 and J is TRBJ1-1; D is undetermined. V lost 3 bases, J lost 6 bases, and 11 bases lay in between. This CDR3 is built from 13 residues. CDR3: CASSLDLRAEAFF. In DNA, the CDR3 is TGTGCCAGCAGTTTGGACCTGAGGGCTGAAGCTTTCTTT.

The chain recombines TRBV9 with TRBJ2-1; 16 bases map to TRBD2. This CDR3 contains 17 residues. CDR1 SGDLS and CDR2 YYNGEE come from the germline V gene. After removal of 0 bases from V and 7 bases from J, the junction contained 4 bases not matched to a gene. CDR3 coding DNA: TGTGCCAGCAGCGTAGGCGGGACTAGCGGGGGGGCAAATGAGCAGTTCTTC. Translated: CASSVGGTSGGANEQFF.

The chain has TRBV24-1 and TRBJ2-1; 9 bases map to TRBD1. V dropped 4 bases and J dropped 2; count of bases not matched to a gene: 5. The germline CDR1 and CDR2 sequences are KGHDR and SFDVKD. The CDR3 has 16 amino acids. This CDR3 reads CATSEATGGAYNEQFF. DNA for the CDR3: TGTGCCACCAGTGAGGCAACAGGGGGCGCCTACAATGAGCAGTTCTTC.

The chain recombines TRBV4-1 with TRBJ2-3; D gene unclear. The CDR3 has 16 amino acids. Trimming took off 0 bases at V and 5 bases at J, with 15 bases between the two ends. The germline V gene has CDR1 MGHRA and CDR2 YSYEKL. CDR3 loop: CASSQDSGAPGDTQYF. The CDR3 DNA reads TGCGCCAGCAGCCAAGATTCCGGAGCCCCGGGAGATACGCAGTATTTT.

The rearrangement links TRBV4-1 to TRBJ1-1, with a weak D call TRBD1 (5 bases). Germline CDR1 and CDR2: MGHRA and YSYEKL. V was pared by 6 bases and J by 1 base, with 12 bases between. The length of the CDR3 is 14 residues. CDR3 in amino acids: CASRGIQGNTEAFF. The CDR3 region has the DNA TGCGCCAGCAGGGGGATTCAGGGGAACACTGAAGCTTTCTTT.

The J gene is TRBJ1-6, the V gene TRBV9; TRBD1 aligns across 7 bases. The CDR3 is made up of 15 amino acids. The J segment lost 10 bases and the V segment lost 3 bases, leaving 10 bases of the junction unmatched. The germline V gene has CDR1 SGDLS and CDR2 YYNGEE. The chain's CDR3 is CASSATTGVRSPLHF. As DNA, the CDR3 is TGTGCCAGCAGCGCCACTACAGGGGTGCGATCACCCCTCCACTTT.

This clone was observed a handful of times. The CDR3 DNA reads TGTGCCAGCAGCTTTCCGACCCATAATTCACCCCTCCACTTT. The encoded protein is CASSFPTHNSPLHF. V and J are TRBV5-8 and TRBJ1-6; D unclear. The CDR3 contains 14 residues. Per germline, CDR1 SGHTS and CDR2 YDEGEE. Deletions cut 2 bases from V and 5 bases from J, with 8 bases between.

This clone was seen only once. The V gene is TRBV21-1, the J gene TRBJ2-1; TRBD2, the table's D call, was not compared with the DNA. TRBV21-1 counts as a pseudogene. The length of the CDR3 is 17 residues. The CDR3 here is CASSKEGGTSGDYEQFF. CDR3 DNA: TGTGCCAGCAGCAAAGAAGGGGGGACTAGCGGGGATTATGAGCAGTTCTTC.